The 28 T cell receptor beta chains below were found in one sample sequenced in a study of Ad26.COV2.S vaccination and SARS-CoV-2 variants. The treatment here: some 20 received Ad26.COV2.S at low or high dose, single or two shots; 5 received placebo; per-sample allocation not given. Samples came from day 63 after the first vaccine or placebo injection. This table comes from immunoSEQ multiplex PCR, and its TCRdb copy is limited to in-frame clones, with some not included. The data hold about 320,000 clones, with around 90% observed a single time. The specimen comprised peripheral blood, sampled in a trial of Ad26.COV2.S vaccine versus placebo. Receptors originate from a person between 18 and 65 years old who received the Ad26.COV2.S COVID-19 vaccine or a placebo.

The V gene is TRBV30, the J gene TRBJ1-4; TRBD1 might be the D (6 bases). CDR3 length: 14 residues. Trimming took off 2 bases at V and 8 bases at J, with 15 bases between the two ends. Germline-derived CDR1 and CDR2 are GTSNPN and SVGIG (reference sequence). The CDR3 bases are TGTGCCTGGAGTACGGGTCTTAGGGGGGAAAAACTGTTTTTT. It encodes CAWSTGLRGEKLFF.

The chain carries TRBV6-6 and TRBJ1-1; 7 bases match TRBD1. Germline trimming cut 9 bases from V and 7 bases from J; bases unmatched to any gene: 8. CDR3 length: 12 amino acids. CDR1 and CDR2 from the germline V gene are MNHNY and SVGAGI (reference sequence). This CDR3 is CASINRDSEAFF. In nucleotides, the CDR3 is TGTGCCAGTATTAACCGGGACAGTGAAGCTTTCTTT.

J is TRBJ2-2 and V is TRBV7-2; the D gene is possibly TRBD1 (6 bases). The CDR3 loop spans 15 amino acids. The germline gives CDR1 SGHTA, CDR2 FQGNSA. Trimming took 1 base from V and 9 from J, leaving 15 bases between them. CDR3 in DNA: TGTGCCAGCAGCTTAGACAGGGAAATCGCCCGGGAGCTGTTTTTT. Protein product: CASSLDREIARELFF.

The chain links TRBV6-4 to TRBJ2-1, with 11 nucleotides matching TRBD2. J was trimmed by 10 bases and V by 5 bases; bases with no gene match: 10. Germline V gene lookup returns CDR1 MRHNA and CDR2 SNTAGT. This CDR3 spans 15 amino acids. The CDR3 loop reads CASSPLAGASGEQFF. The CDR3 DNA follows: TGTGCCAGCAGTCCACTAGCGGGGGCCTCCGGAGAGCAGTTCTTC.

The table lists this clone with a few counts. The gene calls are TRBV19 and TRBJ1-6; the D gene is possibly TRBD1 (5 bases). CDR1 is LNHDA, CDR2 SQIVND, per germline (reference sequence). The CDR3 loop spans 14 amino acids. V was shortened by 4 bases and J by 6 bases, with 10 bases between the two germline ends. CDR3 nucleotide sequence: TGTGCCAGTAGTAACGGACAAATTAATTCACCCCTCCACTTT. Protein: CASSNGQINSPLHF. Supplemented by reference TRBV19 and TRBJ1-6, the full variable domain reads DGGITQSPKYLFRKEGQNVTLSCEQNLNHDAMYWYRQDPGQGLRLIYYSQIVNDFQKGDIAEGYSVSREKKESFPLTVTSAQKNPTAFYLCASSNGQINSPLHFGNGTRLTVT.

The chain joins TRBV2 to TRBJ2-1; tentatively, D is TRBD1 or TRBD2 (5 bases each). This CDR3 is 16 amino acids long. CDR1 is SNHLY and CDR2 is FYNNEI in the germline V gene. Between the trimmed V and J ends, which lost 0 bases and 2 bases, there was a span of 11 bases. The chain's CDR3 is CASSEAQGVAYNEQFF. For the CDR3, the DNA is TGTGCCAGCAGTGAAGCGCAGGGAGTCGCCTACAATGAGCAGTTCTTC.

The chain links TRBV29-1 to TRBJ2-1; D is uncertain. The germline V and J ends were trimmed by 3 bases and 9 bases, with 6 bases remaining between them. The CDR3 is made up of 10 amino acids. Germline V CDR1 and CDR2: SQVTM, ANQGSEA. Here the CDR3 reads CSVEEVEQFF. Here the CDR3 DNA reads TGCAGCGTTGAGGAAGTTGAGCAGTTCTTC.

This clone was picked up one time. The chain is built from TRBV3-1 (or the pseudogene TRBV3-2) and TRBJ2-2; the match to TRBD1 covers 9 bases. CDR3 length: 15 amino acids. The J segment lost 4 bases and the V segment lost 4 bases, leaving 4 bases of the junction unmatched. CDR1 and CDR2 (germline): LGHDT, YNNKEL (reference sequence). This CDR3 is CASSRDRDLTGELFF. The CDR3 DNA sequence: TGTGCCAGCAGCCGGGACAGGGACCTCACCGGGGAGCTGTTTTTT.

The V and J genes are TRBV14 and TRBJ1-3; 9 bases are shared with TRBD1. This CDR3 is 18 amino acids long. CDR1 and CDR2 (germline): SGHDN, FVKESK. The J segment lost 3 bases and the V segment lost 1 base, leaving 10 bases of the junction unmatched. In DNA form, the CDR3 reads TGTGCCAGCAGCCAAGGATTGGACAGGGGCAAAATTGGAAACACCATATATTTT. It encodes CASSQGLDRGKIGNTIYF.

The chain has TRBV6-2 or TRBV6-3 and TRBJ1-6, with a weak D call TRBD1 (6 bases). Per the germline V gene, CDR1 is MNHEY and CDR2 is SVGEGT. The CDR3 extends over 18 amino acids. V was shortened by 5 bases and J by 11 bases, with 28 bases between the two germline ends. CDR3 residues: CASSPQGSLAYPQPPLHF. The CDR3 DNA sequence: TGTGCCAGCAGTCCGCAGGGGTCCTTGGCTTACCCGCAGCCACCCCTCCACTTT.

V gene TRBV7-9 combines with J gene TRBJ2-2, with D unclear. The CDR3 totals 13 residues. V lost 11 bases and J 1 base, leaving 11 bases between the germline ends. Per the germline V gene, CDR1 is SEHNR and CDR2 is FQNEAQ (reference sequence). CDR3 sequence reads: CAPGRWNTGELFF. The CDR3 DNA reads TGTGCCCCCGGGCGGTGGAACACCGGGGAGCTGTTTTTT.

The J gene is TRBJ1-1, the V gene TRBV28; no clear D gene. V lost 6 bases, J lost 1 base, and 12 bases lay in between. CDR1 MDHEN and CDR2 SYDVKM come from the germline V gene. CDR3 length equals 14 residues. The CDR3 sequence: CASSYSQENTEAFF. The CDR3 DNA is TGTGCCAGCAGCTACTCCCAGGAGAACACTGAAGCTTTCTTT. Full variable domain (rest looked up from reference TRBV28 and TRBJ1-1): DVKVTQSSRYLVKRTGEKVFLECVQDMDHENMFWYRQDPGLGLRLIYFSYDVKMKEKGDIPEGYSVSREKKERFSLILESASTNQTSMYLCASSYSQENTEAFFGQGTRLTVV.

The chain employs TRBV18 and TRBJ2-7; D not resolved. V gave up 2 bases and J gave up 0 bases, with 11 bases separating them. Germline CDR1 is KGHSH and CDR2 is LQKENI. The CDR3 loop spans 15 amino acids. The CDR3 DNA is TGTGCCAGCTCACCAGGGTCGTCAGCCTCCTACGAGCAGTACGTC. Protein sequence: CASSPGSSASYEQYV.

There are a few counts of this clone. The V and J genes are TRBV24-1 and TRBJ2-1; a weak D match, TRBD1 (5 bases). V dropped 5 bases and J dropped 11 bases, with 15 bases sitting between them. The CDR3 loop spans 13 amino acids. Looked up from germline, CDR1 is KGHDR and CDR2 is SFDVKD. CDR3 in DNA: TGTGCCACCAGTGTGAGTGGGCAGGGAAAGCAGTTCTTC. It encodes CATSVSGQGKQFF.

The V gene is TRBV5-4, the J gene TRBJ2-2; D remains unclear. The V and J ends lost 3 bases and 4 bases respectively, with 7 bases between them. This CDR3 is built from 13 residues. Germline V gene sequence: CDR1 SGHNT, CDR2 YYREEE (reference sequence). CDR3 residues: CASSYAPTGELFF. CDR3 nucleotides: TGTGCCAGCAGCTATGCGCCCACCGGGGAGCTGTTTTTT.

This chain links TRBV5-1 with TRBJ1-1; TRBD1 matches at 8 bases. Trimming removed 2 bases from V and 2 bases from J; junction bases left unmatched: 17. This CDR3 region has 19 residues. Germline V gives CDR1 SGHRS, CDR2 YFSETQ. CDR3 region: CASSFTSGTGDNKNTEAFF. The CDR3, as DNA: TGCGCCAGCAGCTTTACTTCGGGGACAGGCGATAATAAAAACACTGAAGCTTTCTTT.

The CDR3 DNA is TGCGCCAGCAGCTTATCGTCGGCGAACACTGAAGCTTTCTTT. Protein: CASSLSSANTEAFF. V and J are TRBV5-1 and TRBJ1-1; no firm D call. This CDR3 contains 14 residues. Germline V gene data show CDR1 as SGHRS and CDR2 as YFSETQ. The V gene lost 2 bases and the J gene lost 1 base, with 9 bases spanning the gap. The entire variable domain, with the rest obtained from reference TRBV5-1 and TRBJ1-1, is as follows: KAGVTQTPRYLIKTRGQQVTLSCSPISGHRSVSWYQQTPGQGLQFLFEYFSETQRNKGNFPGRFSGRQFSNSRSEMNVSTLELGDSALYLCASSLSSANTEAFFGQGTRLTVV.

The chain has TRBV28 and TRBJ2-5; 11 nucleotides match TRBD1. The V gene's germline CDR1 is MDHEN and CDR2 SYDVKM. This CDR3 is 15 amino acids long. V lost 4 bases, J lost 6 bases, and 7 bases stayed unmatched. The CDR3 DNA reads TGTGCCAGCAGTTCCCCCGGGACAGGGGGACAGACCCAGTACTTC. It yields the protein CASSSPGTGGQTQYF.

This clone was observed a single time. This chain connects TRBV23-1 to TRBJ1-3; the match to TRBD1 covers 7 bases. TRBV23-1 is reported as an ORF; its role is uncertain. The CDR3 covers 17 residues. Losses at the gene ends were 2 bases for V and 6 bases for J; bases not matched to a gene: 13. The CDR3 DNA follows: TGCGCCAGCAGTCAACACCGACAGGGAAAAAGGGAAAACACCATATATTTT. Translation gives CASSQHRQGKRENTIYF.

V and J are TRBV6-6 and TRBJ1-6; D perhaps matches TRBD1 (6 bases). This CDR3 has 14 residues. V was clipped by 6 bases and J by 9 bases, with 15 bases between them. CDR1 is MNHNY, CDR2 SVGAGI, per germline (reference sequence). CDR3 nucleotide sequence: TGTGCCAGCAGACCCGACAGGAACCGTTCACCCCTCCACTTT. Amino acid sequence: CASRPDRNRSPLHF.

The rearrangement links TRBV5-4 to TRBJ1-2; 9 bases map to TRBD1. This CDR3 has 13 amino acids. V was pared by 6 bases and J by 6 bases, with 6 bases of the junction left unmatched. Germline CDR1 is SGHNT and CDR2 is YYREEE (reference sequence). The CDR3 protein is CASTPTGGDGYTF. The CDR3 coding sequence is TGTGCCAGCACCCCGACAGGGGGGGATGGCTACACCTTC.

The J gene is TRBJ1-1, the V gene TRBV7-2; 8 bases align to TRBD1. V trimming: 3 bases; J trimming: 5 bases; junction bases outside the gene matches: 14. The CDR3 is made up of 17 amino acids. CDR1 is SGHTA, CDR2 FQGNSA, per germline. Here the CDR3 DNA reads TGTGCCAGCAGCTTCGGGGGGCAGGGGGCCCGGGAGACTGAAGCTTTCTTT. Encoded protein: CASSFGGQGARETEAFF.

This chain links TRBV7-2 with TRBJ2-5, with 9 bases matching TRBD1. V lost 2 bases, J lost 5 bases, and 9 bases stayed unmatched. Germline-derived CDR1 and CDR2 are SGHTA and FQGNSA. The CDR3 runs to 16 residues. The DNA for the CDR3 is TGTGCCAGCAGCTTAACAGGGGGCCTTGCTGGGGAGACCCAGTACTTC. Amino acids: CASSLTGGLAGETQYF.

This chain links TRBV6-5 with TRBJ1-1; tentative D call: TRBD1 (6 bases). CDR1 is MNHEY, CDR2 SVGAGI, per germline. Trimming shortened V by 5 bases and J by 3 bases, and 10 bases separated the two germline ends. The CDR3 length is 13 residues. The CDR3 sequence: CASSRTEHTEAFF. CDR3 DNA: TGTGCCAGCAGTAGGACAGAGCACACTGAAGCTTTCTTT.

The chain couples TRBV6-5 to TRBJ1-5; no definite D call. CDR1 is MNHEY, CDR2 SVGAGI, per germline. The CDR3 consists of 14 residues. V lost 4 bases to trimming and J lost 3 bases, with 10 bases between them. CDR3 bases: TGTGCCAGCAGTTTGAGGGAGAACAATCAGCCCCAGCATTTT. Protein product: CASSLRENNQPQHF.

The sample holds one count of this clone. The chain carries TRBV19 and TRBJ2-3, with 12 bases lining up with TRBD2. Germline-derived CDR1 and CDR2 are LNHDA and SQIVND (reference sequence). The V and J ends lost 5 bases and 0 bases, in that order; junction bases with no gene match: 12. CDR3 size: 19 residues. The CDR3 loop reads CASSPSGPLAGGSTDTQYF. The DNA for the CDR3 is TGTGCCAGTAGTCCCTCAGGCCCGCTAGCGGGAGGGAGCACAGATACGCAGTATTTT.

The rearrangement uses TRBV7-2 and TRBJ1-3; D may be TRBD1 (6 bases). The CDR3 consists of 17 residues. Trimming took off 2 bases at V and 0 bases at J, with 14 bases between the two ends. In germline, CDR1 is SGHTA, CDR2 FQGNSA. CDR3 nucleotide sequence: TGTGCCAGCAGCTTAAGGAGGGGGGGAAACTCTGGAAACACCATATATTTT. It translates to CASSLRRGGNSGNTIYF.

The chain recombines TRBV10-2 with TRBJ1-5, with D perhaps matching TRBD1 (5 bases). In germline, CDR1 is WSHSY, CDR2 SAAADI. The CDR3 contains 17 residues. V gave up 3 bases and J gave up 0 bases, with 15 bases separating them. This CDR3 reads CASSDPGGVTSNQPQHF. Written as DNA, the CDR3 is TGCGCCAGCAGTGACCCGGGGGGAGTTACTAGCAATCAGCCCCAGCATTTT.